This passage covers 8 T cell receptor beta chains from one sample sequenced in a study of technical replicates of blood from a few donors. TCRdb's copy holds only in-frame clones and misses some; the assay was immunoSEQ multiplex PCR. The sample lists about 68,000 clones; roughly 97% were seen once. Sequences were obtained from T cells isolated from PBMCs. These receptors came from a human donor in good health.

This clone was seen once. The rearrangement links TRBV5-1 to TRBJ2-7; TRBD1 matches at 10 bases. The CDR3 sequence is 15 residues long. With V trimmed by 1 base and J by 3 bases, 4 bases remained unmatched. Germline V gene data show CDR1 as SGHRS and CDR2 as YFSETQ. CDR3 nucleotides: TGCGCCAGCAGCTTGCATGGACAGGGGGACTACGAGCAGTACTTC. Its translation: CASSLHGQGDYEQYF.

This sequence joins TRBV13 and TRBJ2-1; 15 bases are a match to TRBD2. Per the germline V gene, CDR1 is PRHDT and CDR2 is FYEKMQ (reference sequence). This CDR3 has 16 amino acids. Trimming cost V 4 bases and J 8 bases; bases outside gene matches: 6. For the CDR3, the DNA is TGTGCCAGCAGCTCTTGGACTAGCGGGAGGGAGTATGAGCAGTTCTTC. Translating gives CASSSWTSGREYEQFF.

This clone has more than one count but fewer than ten. The V call is TRBV10-3, the J call TRBJ2-2; 7 nucleotides align to TRBD2. Germline V gives CDR1 ENHRY, CDR2 SYGVKD. V lost 2 bases and J lost 4; bases outside the gene matches: 7. This CDR3 spans 16 amino acids. CDR3 sequence reads: CAISEEASGLTGELFF. The CDR3 DNA reads TGTGCCATCAGTGAGGAGGCTAGCGGACTCACCGGGGAGCTGTTTTTT.

The chain employs TRBV27 and TRBJ2-3, with 7 bases matching TRBD1. This CDR3 has 12 amino acids. J lost 4 bases, V lost 6 bases, and 1 base had no gene match. In germline, CDR1 is MNHEY, CDR2 SMNVEV (reference sequence). CDR3 sequence: CASRQGADTQYF. The CDR3 DNA reads as TGTGCCAGCAGGCAGGGGGCAGATACGCAGTATTTT.

The V gene is TRBV6-6, the J gene TRBJ1-5; possibly TRBD1 for D (5 bases). The CDR3 runs 16 residues. In germline, CDR1 is MNHNY, CDR2 SVGAGI (reference sequence). The ends were cut back, 0 bases at V and 5 bases at J, with 14 bases in the middle. This chain's CDR3 is CASSYSGLLGHQPQHF. CDR3 coding DNA: TGTGCCAGCAGTTACTCGGGGCTGTTGGGCCATCAGCCCCAGCATTTT.

The V gene is TRBV28, the J gene TRBJ1-2; no clear D gene. Germline loops: CDR1 MDHEN, CDR2 SYDVKM. Trimming left V 3 bases short and J 5 bases short, with 10 bases between. The CDR3 is 13 amino acids. The CDR3 DNA is TGTGCCAGCAGTTTGAGCGCCCTTTATGGCTACACCTTC. This gives the protein CASSLSALYGYTF.

The rearrangement joins TRBV27 to TRBJ2-3, with 8 bases lining up with TRBD2. Germline V CDR1 and CDR2: MNHEY, SMNVEV (reference sequence). The CDR3 spans 16 residues. V gave up 4 bases and J gave up 1 base; unmatched junction bases: 7. The DNA for the CDR3 is TGTGCCAGCAGTTCCGAGCCGGGACTAGGCACAGATACGCAGTATTTT. The encoded protein is CASSSEPGLGTDTQYF.

CDR3 bases: TGTGCCAGCAGTGGCCAGGCAGGCGGGGAGACCCAGTACTTC. It codes for CASSGQAGGETQYF. The rearrangement uses TRBV2 and TRBJ2-5; D is perhaps TRBD2 (5 bases). Looked up from germline, CDR1 is SNHLY and CDR2 is FYNNEI. Trimming cost V 4 bases and J 5 bases, with 14 bases left between them. The CDR3 spans 14 residues.